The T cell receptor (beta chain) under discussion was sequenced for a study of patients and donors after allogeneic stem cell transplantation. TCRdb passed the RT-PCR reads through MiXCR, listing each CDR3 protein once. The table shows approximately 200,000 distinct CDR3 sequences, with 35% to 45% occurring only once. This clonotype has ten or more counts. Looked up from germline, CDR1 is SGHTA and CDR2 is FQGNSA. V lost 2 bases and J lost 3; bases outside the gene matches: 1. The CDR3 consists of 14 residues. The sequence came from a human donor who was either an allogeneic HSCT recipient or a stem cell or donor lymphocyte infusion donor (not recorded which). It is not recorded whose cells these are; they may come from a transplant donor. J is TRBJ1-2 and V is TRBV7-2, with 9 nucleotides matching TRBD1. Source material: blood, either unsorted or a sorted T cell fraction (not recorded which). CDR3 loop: CASSLRTGDYGYTF. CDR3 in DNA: TGTGCCAGCAGCTTACGGACAGGGGACTATGGCTACACCTTC. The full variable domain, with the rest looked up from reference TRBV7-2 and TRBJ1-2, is GAGVSQSPSNKVTEKGKDVELRCDPISGHTALYWYRQSLGQGLEFLIYFQGNSAPDKSGLPSDRFSAERTGGSVSTLTIQRTQQEDSAVYLCASSLRTGDYGYTFGSGTRLTVV.